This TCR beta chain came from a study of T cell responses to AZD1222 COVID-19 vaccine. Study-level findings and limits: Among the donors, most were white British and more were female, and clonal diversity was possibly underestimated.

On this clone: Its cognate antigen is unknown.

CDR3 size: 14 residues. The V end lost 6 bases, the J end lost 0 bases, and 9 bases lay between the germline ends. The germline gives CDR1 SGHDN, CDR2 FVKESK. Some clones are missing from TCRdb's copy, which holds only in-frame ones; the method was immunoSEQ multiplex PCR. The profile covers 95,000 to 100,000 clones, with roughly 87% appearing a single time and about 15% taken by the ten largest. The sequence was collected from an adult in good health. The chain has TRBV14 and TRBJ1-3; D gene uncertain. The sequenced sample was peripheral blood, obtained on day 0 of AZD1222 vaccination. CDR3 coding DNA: TGTGCCAGCAGTCCGGGGTACTCTGGAAACACCATATATTTT. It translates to CASSPGYSGNTIYF.